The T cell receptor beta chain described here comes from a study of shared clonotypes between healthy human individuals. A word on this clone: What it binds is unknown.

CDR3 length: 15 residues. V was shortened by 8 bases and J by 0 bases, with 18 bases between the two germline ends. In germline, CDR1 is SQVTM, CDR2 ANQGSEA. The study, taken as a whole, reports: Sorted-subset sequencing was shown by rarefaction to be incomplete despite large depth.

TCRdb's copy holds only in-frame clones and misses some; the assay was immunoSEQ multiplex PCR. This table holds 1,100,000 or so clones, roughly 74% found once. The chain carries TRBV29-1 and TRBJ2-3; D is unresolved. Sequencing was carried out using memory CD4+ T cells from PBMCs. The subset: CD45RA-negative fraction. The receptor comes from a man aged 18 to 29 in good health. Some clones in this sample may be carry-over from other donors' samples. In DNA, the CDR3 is TGCAGCTTTATCCGGGCCCCAGCTAGCACAGATACGCAGTATTTT. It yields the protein CSFIRAPASTDTQYF.